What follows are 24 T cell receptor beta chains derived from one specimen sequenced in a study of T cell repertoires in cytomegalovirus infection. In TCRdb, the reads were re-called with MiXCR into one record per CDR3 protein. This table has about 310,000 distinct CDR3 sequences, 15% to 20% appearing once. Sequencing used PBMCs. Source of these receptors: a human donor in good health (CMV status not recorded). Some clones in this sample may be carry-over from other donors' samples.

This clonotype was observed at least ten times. The CDR3 nucleotides are TGTGCCATCAGTGAGTCAGTAGTCCGGCTGAACACTGAAGCTTTCTTT. It specifies CAISESVVRLNTEAFF. The chain couples TRBV10-3 to TRBJ1-1; D call uncertain. The CDR3 totals 16 residues. The V gene's germline CDR1 is ENHRY and CDR2 SYGVKD. With 0 bases removed from V and 0 bases from J, the gap between germline ends came to 11 bases.

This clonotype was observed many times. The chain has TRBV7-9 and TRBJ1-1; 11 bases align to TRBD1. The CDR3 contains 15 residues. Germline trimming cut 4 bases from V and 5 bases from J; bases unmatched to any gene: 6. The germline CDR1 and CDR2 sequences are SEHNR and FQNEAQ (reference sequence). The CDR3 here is CASSSGQGARTEAFF. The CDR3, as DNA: TGTGCCAGCAGCTCCGGACAGGGGGCTCGAACTGAAGCTTTCTTT.

This CDR3 is CASSPGQHYGYTF. The CDR3 nucleotides read TGTGCCAGCAGCCCGGGACAACACTATGGCTACACCTTC. The chain couples TRBV28 to TRBJ1-2; D is perhaps TRBD1 (6 bases). Trimming cost V 6 bases and J 3 bases, with 11 bases left between them. This CDR3 has 13 amino acids. The germline V gene encodes CDR1 MDHEN and CDR2 SYDVKM.

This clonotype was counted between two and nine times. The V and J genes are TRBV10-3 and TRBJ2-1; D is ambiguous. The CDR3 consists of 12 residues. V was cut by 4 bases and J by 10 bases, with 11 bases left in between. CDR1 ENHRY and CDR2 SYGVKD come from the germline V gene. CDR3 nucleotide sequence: TGTGCCATCAGTGGTACCCCTGGGGAGCAGTTCTTC. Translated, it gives CAISGTPGEQFF.

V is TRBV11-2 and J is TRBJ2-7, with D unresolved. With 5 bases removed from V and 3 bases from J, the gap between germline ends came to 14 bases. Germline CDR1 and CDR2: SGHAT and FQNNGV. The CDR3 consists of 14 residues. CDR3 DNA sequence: TGTGCCAGCAGCATACATCCGATAAGCTACGAGCAGTACTTC. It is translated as CASSIHPISYEQYF.

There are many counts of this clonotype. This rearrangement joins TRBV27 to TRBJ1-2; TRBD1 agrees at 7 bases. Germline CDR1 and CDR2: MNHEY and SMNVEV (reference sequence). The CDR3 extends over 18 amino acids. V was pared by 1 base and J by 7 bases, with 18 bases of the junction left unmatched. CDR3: CASSLYGGGQVALGGYTF. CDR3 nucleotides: TGTGCCAGCAGTTTATACGGGGGTGGACAGGTGGCCTTAGGTGGCTACACCTTC.

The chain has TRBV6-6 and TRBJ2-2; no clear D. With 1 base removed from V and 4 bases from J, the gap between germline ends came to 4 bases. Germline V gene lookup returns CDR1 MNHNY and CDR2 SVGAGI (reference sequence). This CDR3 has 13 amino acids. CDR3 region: CASSYLGTGELFF. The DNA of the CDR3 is TGTGCCAGCAGTTACTTGGGCACCGGGGAGCTGTTTTTT.

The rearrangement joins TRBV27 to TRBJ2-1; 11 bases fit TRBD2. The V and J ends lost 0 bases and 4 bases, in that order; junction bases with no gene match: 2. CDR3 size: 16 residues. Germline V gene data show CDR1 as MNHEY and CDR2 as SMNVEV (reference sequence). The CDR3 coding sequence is TGTGCCAGCAGTTTATCGCCTAGCGGGGGGTACAATGAGCAGTTCTTC. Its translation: CASSLSPSGGYNEQFF.

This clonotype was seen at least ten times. CDR3 protein: CASSPGTSGLQETQYF. In DNA form, the CDR3 reads TGTGCCAGCAGCCCCGGGACTAGCGGACTCCAAGAGACCCAGTACTTC. J is TRBJ2-5 and V is TRBV11-2; TRBD2 matches 11 bases. Germline CDR1 and CDR2: SGHAT and FQNNGV. V lost 5 bases, J lost 1 base, and 6 bases stayed unmatched. CDR3 size: 16 residues.

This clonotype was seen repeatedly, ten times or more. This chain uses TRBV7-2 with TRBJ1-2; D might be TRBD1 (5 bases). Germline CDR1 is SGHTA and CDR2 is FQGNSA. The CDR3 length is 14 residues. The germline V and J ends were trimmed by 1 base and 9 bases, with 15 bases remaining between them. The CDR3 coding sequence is TGTGCCAGCAGCTTAGTTCAGCCAGGGTGGAGCTACACCTTC. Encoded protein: CASSLVQPGWSYTF.

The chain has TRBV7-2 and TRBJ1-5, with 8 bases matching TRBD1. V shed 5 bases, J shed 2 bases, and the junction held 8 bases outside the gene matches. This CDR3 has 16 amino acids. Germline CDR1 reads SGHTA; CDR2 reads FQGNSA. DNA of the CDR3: TGTGCCAGCAGCGCGGGGACAGGAGGGGGCAATCAGCCCCAGCATTTT. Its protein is CASSAGTGGGNQPQHF. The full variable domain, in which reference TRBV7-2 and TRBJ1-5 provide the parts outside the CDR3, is GAGVSQSPSNKVTEKGKDVELRCDPISGHTALYWYRQSLGQGLEFLIYFQGNSAPDKSGLPSDRFSAERTGGSVSTLTIQRTQQEDSAVYLCASSAGTGGGNQPQHFGDGTRLSIL.

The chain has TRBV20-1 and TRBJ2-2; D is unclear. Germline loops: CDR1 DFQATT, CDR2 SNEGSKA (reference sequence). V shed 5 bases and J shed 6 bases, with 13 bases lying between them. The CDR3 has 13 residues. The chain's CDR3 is CSAPHTVSGELFF. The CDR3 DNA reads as TGCAGTGCTCCCCATACGGTATCCGGGGAGCTGTTTTTT.

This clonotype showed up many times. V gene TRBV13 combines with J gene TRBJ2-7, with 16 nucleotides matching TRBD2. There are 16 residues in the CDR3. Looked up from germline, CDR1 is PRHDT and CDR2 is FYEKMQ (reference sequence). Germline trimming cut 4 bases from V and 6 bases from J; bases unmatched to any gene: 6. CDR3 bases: TGTGCCAGCAGCTCGGGGACTAGCGGGGGGGCCACCGAGCAGTACTTC. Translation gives CASSSGTSGGATEQYF.

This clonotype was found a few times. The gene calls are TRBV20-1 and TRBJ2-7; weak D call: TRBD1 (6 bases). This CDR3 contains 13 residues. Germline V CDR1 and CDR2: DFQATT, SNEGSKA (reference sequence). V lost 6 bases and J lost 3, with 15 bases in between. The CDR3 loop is CSARQVLNYEQYF. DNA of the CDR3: TGCAGTGCCCGACAGGTTCTAAACTACGAGCAGTACTTC.

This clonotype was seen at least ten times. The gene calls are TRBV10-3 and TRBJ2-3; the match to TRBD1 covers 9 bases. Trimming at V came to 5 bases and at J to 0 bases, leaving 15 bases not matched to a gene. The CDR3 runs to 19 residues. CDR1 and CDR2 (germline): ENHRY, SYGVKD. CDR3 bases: TGTGCCATCAGTCTTACGGGACAGGGTTCAGCCAGTAGCACAGATACGCAGTATTTT. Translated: CAISLTGQGSASSTDTQYF.

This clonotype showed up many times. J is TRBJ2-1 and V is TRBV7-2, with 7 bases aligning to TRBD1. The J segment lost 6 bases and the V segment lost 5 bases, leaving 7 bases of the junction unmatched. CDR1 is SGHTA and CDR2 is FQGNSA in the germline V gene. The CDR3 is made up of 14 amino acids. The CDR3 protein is CASSNRQGGNEQFF. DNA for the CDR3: TGTGCCAGCAGCAATCGACAGGGTGGCAATGAGCAGTTCTTC.

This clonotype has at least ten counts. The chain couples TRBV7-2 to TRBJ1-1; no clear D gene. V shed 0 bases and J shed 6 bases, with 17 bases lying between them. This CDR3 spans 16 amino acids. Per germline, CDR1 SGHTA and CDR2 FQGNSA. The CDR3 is CASSLAPGGSGAEAFF. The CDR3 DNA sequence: TGTGCCAGCAGCTTAGCTCCTGGTGGAAGTGGAGCTGAAGCTTTCTTT.

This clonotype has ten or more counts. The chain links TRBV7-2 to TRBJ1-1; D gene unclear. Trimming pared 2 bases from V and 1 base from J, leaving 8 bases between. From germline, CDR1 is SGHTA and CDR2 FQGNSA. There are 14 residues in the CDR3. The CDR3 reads CASSLTSGNTEAFF. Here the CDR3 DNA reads TGTGCCAGCAGCTTAACGTCCGGGAACACTGAAGCTTTCTTT.

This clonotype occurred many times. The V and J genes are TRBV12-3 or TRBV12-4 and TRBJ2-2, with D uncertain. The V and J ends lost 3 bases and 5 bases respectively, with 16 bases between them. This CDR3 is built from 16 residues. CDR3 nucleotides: TGTGCCAGCAGTTTGAGGCAGTCGACACTTACCGGGGAGCTGTTTTTT. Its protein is CASSLRQSTLTGELFF.

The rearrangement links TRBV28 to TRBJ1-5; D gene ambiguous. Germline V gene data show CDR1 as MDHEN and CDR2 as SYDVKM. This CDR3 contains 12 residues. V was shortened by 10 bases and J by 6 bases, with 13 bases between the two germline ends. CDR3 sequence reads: CAKGRNGQPQHF. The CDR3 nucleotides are TGTGCCAAAGGGCGCAACGGTCAGCCCCAGCATTTT.

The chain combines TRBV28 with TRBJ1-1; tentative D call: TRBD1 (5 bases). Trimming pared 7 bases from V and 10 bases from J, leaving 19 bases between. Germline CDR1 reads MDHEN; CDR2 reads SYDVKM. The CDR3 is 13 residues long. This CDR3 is CASTQGLLPGAFF. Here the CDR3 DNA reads TGTGCCAGCACCCAGGGACTTCTACCGGGAGCTTTCTTT.

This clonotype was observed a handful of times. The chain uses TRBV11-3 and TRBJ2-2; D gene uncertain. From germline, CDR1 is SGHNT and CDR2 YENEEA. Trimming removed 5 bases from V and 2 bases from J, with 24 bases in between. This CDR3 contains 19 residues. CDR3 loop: CASSPYSTPEEINTGELFF. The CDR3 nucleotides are TGTGCCAGCAGCCCGTATAGTACCCCCGAGGAAATCAACACCGGGGAGCTGTTTTTT.

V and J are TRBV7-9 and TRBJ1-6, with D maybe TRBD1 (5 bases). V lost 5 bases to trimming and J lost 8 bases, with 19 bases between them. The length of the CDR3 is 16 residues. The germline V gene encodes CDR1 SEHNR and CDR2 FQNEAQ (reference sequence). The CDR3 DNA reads TGTGCCAGCAGCAGGGGTCTCCTGGACCGCGATTCACCCCTCCACTTT. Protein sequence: CASSRGLLDRDSPLHF.

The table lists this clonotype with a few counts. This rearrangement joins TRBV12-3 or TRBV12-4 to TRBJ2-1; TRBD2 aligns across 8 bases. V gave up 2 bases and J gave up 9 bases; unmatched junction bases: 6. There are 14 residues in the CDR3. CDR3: CASSLRGTRREQFF. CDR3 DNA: TGTGCCAGCAGTTTAAGGGGGACTAGGCGTGAGCAGTTCTTC.